This T cell receptor beta chain was recovered during a study of cytomegalovirus exposure and HLA in healthy donors. Study-wide background: Early released data comprised 80 million to 90 million unique TCRs from HLA-typed donors.

Trimming cost V 3 bases and J 3 bases, with 8 bases left between them. The CDR3 contains 12 residues. CDR1 is GTSNPN and CDR2 is SVGIG in the germline V gene (reference sequence). PCR used 60 Vbeta primers and 13 Jbeta primers. The repertoire was sequenced with immunoSEQ multiplex PCR; TCRdb's copy has only in-frame clones and lacks some. The sample shows about 160,000 clones, more than 75% of them seen only once. The genes are TRBV30 and TRBJ1-1; D possibly corresponds to TRBD1 (6 bases). This sequence originates from a man between 18 and 35 years old in good health and CMV-seropositive. The specimen sequenced was PBMCs. The CDR3: CAWRDSHTEAFF. CDR3 bases: TGTGCCTGGAGGGACAGCCACACTGAAGCTTTCTTT.